This T cell receptor (beta chain) was sequenced in a study of blood T cell repertoires in COVID-19. Turning to the study itself: The study drew acute and convalescent COVID-19 samples from the United States, Italy and Spain. PBMCs, B-cell-depleted T cells, or T cells were the source of the cDNA or gDNA that made up the material.

With 5 bases removed from V and 2 bases from J, the gap between germline ends came to 13 bases. The CDR3 runs 15 residues. Germline V gene data show CDR1 as SGHVS and CDR2 as FNYEAQ. In the original processing: The assay estimated nucleated cells by amplifying reference gene primers. The repertoire was sequenced with immunoSEQ multiplex PCR; TCRdb's copy has only in-frame clones and lacks some. That table gives V, J and clone size, and the DNA gave D and trimming. The table has roughly 60,000 clones, 60% to 85% seen once; the top ten hold about 34%. The sequenced sample was peripheral blood. The receptor was derived from a human donor in a cohort sampled during active COVID-19. The chain links TRBV7-6 to TRBJ1-5; D possibly corresponds to TRBD1 (5 bases). CDR3 residues: CASSRSGSGNQPQHF. CDR3 nucleotide sequence: TGTGCCAGCAGCCGCTCAGGGTCGGGCAATCAGCCCCAGCATTTT.